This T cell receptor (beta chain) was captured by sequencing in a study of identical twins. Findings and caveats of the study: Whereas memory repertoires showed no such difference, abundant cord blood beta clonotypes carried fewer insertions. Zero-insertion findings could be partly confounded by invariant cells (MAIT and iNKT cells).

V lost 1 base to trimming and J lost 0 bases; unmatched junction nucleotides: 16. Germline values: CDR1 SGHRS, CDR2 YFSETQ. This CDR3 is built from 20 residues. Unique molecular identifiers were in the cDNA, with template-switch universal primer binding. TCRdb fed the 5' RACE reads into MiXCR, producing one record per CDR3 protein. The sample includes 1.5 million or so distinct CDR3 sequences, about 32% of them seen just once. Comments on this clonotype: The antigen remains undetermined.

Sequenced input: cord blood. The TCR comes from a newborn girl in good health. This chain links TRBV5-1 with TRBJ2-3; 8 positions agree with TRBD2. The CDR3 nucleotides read TGCGCCAGCAGCTTGTACAGCCAGCGGGAGTTCGCTAGTAGCACAGATACGCAGTATTTT. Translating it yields CASSLYSQREFASSTDTQYF.